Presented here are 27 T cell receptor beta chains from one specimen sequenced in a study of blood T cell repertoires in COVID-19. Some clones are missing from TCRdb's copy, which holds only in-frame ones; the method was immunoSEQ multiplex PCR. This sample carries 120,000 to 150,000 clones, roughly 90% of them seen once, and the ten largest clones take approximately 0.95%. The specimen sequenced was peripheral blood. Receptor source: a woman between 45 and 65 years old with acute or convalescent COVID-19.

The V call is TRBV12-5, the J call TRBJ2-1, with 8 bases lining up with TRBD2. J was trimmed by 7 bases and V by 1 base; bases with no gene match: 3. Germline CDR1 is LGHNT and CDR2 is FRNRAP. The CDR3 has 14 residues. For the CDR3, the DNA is TGTGCTAGTGGTTTGGACGGGGGGGATAATGAGCAGTTCTTC. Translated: CASGLDGGDNEQFF.

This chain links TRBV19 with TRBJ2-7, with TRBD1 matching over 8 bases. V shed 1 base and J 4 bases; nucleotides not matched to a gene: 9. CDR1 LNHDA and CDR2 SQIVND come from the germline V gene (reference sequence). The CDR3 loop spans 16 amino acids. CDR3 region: CASSIGTDRVTYEQYF. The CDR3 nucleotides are TGTGCCAGTAGTATAGGAACGGACAGGGTGACATACGAGCAGTACTTC.

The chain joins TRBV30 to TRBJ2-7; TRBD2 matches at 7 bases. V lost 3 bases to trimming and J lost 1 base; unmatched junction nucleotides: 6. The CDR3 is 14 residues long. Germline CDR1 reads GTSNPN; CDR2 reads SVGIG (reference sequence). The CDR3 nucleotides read TGTGCCTGGAGCGCTAGCGGTGCTTCCTACGAGCAGTACTTC. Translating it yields CAWSASGASYEQYF.

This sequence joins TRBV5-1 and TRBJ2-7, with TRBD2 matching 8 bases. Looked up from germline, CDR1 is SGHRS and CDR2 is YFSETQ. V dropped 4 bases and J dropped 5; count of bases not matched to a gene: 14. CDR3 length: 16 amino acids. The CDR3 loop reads CASSRVSGTRADEQYF. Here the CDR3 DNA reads TGCGCCAGCAGCCGGGTATCCGGGACTAGGGCGGACGAGCAGTACTTC.

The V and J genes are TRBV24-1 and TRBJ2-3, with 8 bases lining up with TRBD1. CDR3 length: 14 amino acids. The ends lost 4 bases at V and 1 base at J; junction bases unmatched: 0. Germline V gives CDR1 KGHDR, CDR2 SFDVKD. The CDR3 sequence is CATSEDRGTDTQYF. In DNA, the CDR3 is TGTGCCACCAGTGAGGACAGGGGCACAGATACGCAGTATTTT.

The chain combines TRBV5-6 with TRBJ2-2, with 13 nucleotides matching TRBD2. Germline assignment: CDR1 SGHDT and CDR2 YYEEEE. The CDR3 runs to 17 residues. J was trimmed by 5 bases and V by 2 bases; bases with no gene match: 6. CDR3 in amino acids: CASSFRLAGGVTGELFF. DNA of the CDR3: TGTGCCAGCAGCTTTAGACTAGCGGGGGGCGTTACCGGGGAGCTGTTTTTT. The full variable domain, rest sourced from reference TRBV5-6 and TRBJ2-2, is DAGVTQSPTHLIKTRGQQVTLRCSPKSGHDTVSWYQQALGQGPQFIFQYYEEEERQRGNFPDRFSGHQFPNYSSELNVNALLLGDSALYLCASSFRLAGGVTGELFFGEGSRLTVL.

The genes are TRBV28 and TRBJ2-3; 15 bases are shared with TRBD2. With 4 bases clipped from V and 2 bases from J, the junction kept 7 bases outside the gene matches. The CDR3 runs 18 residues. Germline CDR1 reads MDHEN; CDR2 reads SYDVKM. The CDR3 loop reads CASSYGTSGGPNTDTQYF. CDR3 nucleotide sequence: TGTGCCAGCAGTTACGGGACTAGCGGGGGGCCCAACACAGATACGCAGTATTTT. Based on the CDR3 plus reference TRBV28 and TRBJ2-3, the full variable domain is DVKVTQSSRYLVKRTGEKVFLECVQDMDHENMFWYRQDPGLGLRLIYFSYDVKMKEKGDIPEGYSVSREKKERFSLILESASTNQTSMYLCASSYGTSGGPNTDTQYFGPGTRLTVL.

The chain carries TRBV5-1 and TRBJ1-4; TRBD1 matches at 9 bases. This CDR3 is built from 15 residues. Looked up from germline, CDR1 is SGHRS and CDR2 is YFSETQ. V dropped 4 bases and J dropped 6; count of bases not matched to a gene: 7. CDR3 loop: CASSRSGTGYEKLFF. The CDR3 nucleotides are TGCGCCAGCAGCCGGTCCGGGACAGGGTATGAAAAACTGTTTTTT.

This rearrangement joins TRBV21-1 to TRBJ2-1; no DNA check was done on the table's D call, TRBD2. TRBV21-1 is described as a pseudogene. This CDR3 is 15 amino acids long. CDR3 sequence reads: CASSIKEGRYNEQFF. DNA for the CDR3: TGTGCCAGCAGCATTAAAGAGGGCCGATACAATGAGCAGTTCTTC.

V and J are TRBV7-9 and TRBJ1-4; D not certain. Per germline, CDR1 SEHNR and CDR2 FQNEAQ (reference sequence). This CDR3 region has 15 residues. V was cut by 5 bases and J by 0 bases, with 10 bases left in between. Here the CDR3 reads CASSPHSATNEKLFF. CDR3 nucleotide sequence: TGTGCCAGCAGCCCTCACAGTGCAACTAATGAAAAACTGTTTTTT.

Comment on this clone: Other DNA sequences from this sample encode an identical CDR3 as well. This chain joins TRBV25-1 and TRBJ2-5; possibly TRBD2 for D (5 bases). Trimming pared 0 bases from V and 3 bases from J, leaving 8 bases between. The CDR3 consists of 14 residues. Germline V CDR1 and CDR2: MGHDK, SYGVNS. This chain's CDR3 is CASSEYRGKETQYF. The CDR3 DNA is TGTGCCAGCAGTGAATACCGGGGAAAAGAGACCCAGTACTTC.

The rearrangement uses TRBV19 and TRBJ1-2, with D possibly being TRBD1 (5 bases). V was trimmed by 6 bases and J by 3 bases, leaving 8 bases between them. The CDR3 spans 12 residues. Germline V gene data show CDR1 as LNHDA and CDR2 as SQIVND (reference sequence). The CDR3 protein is CASRWGDYGYTF. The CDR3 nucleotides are TGTGCCAGTAGATGGGGGGACTATGGCTACACCTTC.

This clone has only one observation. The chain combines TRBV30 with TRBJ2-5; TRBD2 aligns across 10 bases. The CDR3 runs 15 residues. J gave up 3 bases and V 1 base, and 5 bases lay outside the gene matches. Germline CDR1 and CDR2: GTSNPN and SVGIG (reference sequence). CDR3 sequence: CAWSEAGGVEETQYF. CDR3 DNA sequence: TGTGCCTGGAGTGAAGCGGGGGGGGTAGAAGAGACCCAGTACTTC.

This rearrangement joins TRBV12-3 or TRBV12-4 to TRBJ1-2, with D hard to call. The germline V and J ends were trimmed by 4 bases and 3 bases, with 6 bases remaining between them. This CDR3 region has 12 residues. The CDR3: CASSSRDYGYTF. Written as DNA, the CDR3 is TGTGCCAGCAGTTCCCGTGACTATGGCTACACCTTC.

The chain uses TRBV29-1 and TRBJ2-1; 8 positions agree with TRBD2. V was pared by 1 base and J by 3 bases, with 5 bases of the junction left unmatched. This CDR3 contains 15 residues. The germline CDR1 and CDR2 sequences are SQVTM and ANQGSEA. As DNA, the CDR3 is TGCAGCGTTGAAGTTGCCGGGAGGGGCTACAATGAGCAGTTCTTC. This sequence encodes CSVEVAGRGYNEQFF.

The CDR3: CASSPGQGILETQYF. For the CDR3, the DNA is TGTGCCAGCTCACCGGGACAGGGAATATTGGAGACCCAGTACTTC. This chain links TRBV18 with TRBJ2-5; 9 nucleotides align to TRBD1. Germline V gives CDR1 KGHSH, CDR2 LQKENI. Unmatched junction bases numbered 7, after V lost 3 bases and J lost 5 bases. The CDR3 is made up of 15 amino acids.

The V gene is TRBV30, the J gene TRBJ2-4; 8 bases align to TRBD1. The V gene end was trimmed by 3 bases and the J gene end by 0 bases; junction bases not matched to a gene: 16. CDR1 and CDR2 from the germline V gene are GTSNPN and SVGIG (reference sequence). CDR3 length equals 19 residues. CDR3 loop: CAWSLLGQGSPLAKNIQYF. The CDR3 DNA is TGTGCCTGGAGCCTTCTTGGACAGGGCTCACCCTTAGCCAAAAACATTCAGTACTTC.

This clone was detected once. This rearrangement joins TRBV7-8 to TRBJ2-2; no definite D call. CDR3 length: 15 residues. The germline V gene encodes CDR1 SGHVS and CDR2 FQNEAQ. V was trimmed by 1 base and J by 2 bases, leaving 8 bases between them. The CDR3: CASSLETRNTGELFF. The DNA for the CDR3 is TGTGCCAGCAGCTTAGAAACCAGAAACACCGGGGAGCTGTTTTTT.

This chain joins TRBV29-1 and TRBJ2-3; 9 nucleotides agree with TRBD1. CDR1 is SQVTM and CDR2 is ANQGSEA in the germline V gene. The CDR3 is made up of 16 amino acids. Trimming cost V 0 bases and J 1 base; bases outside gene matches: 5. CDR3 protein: CSVEDTRTGGTDTQYF. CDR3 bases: TGCAGCGTTGAAGATACACGGACAGGGGGCACAGATACGCAGTATTTT.

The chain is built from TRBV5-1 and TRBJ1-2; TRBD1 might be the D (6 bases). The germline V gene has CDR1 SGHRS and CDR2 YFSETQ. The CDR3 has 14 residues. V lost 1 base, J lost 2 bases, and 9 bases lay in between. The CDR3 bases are TGCGCCAGCAGCTTGACGGACAGAAACTATGGCTACACCTTC. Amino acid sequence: CASSLTDRNYGYTF. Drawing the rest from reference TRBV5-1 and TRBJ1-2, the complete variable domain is KAGVTQTPRYLIKTRGQQVTLSCSPISGHRSVSWYQQTPGQGLQFLFEYFSETQRNKGNFPGRFSGRQFSNSRSEMNVSTLELGDSALYLCASSLTDRNYGYTFGSGTRLTVV.

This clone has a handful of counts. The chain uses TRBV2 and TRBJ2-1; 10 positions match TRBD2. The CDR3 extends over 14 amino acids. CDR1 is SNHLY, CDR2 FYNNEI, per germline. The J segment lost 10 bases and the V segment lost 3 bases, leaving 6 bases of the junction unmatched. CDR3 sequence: CASSEGLAHREQFF. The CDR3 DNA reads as TGTGCCAGCAGTGAGGGACTAGCGCATCGGGAGCAGTTCTTC.

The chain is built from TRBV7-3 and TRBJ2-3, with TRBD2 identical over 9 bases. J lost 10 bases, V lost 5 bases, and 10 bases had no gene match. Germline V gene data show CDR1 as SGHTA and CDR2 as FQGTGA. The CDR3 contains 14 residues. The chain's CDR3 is CASSPGTSPGAQYF. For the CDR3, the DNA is TGTGCCAGCAGCCCCGGGACTAGCCCTGGGGCGCAGTATTTT.

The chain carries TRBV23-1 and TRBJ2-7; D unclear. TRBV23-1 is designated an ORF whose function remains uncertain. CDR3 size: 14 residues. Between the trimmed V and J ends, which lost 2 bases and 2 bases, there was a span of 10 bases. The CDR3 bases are TGCGCCAGCAGTCAACCCCGGTGCCCCTACGAGCAGTACTTC. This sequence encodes CASSQPRCPYEQYF.

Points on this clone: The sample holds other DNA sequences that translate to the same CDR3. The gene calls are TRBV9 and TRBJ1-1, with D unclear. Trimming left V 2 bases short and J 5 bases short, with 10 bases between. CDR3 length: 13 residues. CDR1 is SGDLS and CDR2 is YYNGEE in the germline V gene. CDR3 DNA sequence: TGTGCCAGCAGCGTTTCGGGTGATACTGAAGCTTTCTTT. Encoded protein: CASSVSGDTEAFF.

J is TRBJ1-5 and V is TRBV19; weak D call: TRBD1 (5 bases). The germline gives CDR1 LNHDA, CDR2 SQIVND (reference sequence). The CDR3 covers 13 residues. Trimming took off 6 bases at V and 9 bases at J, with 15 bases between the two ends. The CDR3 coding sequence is TGTGCCAGTAGATCCTCCAATCAGGGGCCCCAGCATTTT. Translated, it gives CASRSSNQGPQHF.

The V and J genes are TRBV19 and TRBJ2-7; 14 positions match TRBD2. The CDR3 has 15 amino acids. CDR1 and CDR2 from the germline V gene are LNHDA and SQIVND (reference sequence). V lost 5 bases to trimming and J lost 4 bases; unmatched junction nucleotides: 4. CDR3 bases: TGTGCCAGTAGTGCGGGACTAGCGGGAGAATACGAGCAGTACTTC. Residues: CASSAGLAGEYEQYF. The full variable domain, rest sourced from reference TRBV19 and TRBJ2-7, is DGGITQSPKYLFRKEGQNVTLSCEQNLNHDAMYWYRQDPGQGLRLIYYSQIVNDFQKGDIAEGYSVSREKKESFPLTVTSAQKNPTAFYLCASSAGLAGEYEQYFGPGTRLTVT.

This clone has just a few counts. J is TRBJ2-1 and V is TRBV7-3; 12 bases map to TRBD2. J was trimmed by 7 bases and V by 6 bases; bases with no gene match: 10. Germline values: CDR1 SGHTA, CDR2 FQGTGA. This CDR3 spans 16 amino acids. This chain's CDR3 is CASSRPSSGGGNEQFF. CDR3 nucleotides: TGTGCCAGCAGTCGCCCGTCTAGCGGGGGGGGAAATGAGCAGTTCTTC. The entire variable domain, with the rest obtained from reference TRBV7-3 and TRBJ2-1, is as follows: GAGVSQTPSNKVTEKGKYVELRCDPISGHTALYWYRQSLGQGPEFLIYFQGTGAADDSGLPNDRFFAVRPEGSVSTLKIQRTERGDSAVYLCASSRPSSGGGNEQFFGPGTRLTVL.